Listed below are T cell receptor beta chains from one sample, sequenced in a study of blood T cells in healthy people across ages. TCRdb ran MiXCR on the 5' RACE reads and lists one entry per CDR3 protein. The sample contains about 970,000 distinct CDR3 sequences, roughly 51% of which appear only once. The specimen was blood. Every receptor here comes from a woman aged 55-69 years in good health. Both conserved end residues are part of each CDR3. D genes are given only for firm matches. Clone size is not always given. Where it is, it says once, few, many or a class for expanded clones.

>NA|TRBJ2-7|14|NA|TRBV28
TGTGCCAGCAGGGCAGCGGGTCGCTCCTACGAGCAGTACTTC
CASRAAGRSYEQYF
>TRBD2|TRBJ2-3|17|few|TRBV24-1
TGTGCCACCAGTGATCCAACCTCCGGGACTAGAACAGATACGCAGTATTTT
CATSDPTSGTRTDTQYF
>TRBD2|TRBJ2-7|15|few|TRBV11-2
TGTGCCAGCAGCTTAATGCTAGCGGGAAACTACGAGCAGTACTTC
CASSLMLAGNYEQYF
>NA|TRBJ1-4|15|NA|TRBV6-5
TGTGCCAGCAGTTACGGGGGAAAAGATAATGAAAAACTGTTTTTT
CASSYGGKDNEKLFF
>NA|TRBJ1-1|13|NA|TRBV29-1
TGCAGCGTTGACGAAACGGCCTCATCTGAAGCTTTCTTT
CSVDETASSEAFF
>TRBD2|TRBJ2-1|17|NA|TRBV20-1
TGCAGTGCTAGCTACTCACTAGCGGGAAAGGGGCACAATGAGCAGTTCTTC
CSASYSLAGKGHNEQFF
>TRBD1|TRBJ2-3|14|NA|TRBV30
TGTGCCTGGAGTCGGACAGGGGGCGCAGATACGCAGTATTTT
CAWSRTGGADTQYF
>TRBD2|TRBJ2-5|14|few|TRBV9
TGTGCCAGCAGCGTCCGGGGGGACGAAGAGACCCAGTACTTC
CASSVRGDEETQYF
>TRBD2|TRBJ2-5|15|NA|TRBV7-6
TGTGCCAGCGGGGGACTAGCGGGAGGCCAAGAGACCCAGTACTTC
CASGGLAGGQETQYF
>TRBD2|TRBJ2-3|16|NA|TRBV20-1
TGCAGTGCTGCGAGCGGGGCTAGCGGATACACAGATACGCAGTATTTT
CSAASGASGYTDTQYF
>TRBD1|TRBJ2-1|12|NA|TRBV20-1
TGCAGTGCTGCCAGGGGGCCCAATGAGCAGTTCTTC
CSAARGPNEQFF
>NA|TRBJ1-1|12|NA|TRBV2
TGTTCCAGCCATGAGGAGAACACTGAAGCTTTCTTT
CSSHEENTEAFF
>TRBD2|TRBJ2-3|17|once|TRBV20-1
TGCAGTGCTAGAGCCTCGCCCCTAGCGGACTTCACAGATACGCAGTATTTT
CSARASPLADFTDTQYF
>NA|TRBJ2-5|14|NA|TRBV4-1
TGCGCCAGCAGCCACGCCCCTCAAGGGGATGAGCAGTACTTC
CASSHAPQGDEQYF
>NA|TRBJ2-2|13|NA|TRBV11-2
TGTGCCAGCAGCTTCAGCAACACCGGGGAGCTGTTTTTT
CASSFSNTGELFF
>TRBD1|TRBJ2-7|16|few|TRBV3-1
TGTGCCAGCAGCCAAGGCCCGGGACAGGGTACCTACGAGCAGTACTTC
CASSQGPGQGTYEQYF
>NA|TRBJ2-1|15|NA|TRBV12-3/TRBV12-4
TGTGCCAGCAGTCCGCGCAGATCCTTGGGCAATGAGCAGTTCTTC
CASSPRRSLGNEQFF
>NA|TRBJ2-1|15|NA|TRBV7-2
TGTGCCAGCAGCTTGTTTGTGGGAGTTGGCAATGAGCAGTTCTTC
CASSLFVGVGNEQFF
>NA|TRBJ2-5|14|few|TRBV7-9
TGTGCCAGCAGCTTAGGGGGGTTACGGGAGACCCAGTACTTC
CASSLGGLRETQYF
>NA|TRBJ2-7|15|NA|TRBV7-8
TGTGCCAGCAGCCTAGAAGCTGGTTTGTCCTACGAGCAGTACTTC
CASSLEAGLSYEQYF
>NA|TRBJ2-1|12|NA|TRBV5-5
TGTGCCAGCAGCTTGCTGGACTATGAGCAGTTCTTC
CASSLLDYEQFF
>NA|TRBJ1-4|13|NA|TRBV28
TGTGCCAGCATCCGCGGATGGAATGAAAAACTGTTTTTT
CASIRGWNEKLFF
>TRBD1|TRBJ1-4|14|NA|TRBV10-3
TGTGCCATTGGAACTGGGACAGCTAATGAAAAACTGTTTTTT
CAIGTGTANEKLFF
>NA|TRBJ1-6|13|NA|TRBV30
TGTGCCTGGGGGGGACCGGGAAATTCACCCCTCCACTTT
CAWGGPGNSPLHF
>NA|TRBJ1-5|13|NA|TRBV27
TGTGCCTGCGGAATTCTTGGCAATCAGCCCCAGCATTTT
CACGILGNQPQHF
>TRBD1|TRBJ2-2|17|NA|TRBV24-1
TGTGCCACCAGTGATCCGCCGGGACAGCTGAACACCGGGGAGCTGTTTTTT
CATSDPPGQLNTGELFF
>TRBD1|TRBJ2-7|14|NA|TRBV29-1
TGCAGCGTTGTAGGGGGCAGATCACCCTACGAGCAGTACTTC
CSVVGGRSPYEQYF
>NA|TRBJ1-1|13|NA|TRBV27
TGTGCCAGCAGTCTCGGTTATGACACTGAAGCTTTCTTT
CASSLGYDTEAFF
>NA|TRBJ2-7|12|NA|TRBV20-1
TGCAGTGCTAGAGCCCCGGGTAGGGAGCAGTACTTC
CSARAPGREQYF
>NA|TRBJ2-5|11|NA|TRBV6-5
TGTGCCAGCGGGTTCCAAGAGACCCGGTACTTC
CASGFQETRYF
>NA|TRBJ2-1|15|NA|TRBV10-3
TGTGCCATCAGTGAGTCGATAACCCTATACAATGAGCAGTTCTTC
CAISESITLYNEQFF
>NA|TRBJ1-5|12|NA|TRBV12-3/TRBV12-4
TGTGCCAGCAGACACAGGGCAGGGCCCCAGCATTTT
CASRHRAGPQHF
>TRBD1|TRBJ1-4|16|NA|TRBV7-9
TGTGCCAGCAGCCGGGACAGGGTTTCAACTAATGAAAAACTGTTTTTT
CASSRDRVSTNEKLFF
>NA|TRBJ2-1|13|once|TRBV29-1
TGCGGCGTTCGGGGATCCGTCTACAATGAGCAGTTCTTC
CGVRGSVYNEQFF
>TRBD1|TRBJ2-1|16|NA|TRBV12-3/TRBV12-4
TGTGCCAGCAGGAACCCCGGACAGGGATCACAGAATGAGCAGTTCTTC
CASRNPGQGSQNEQFF
>NA|TRBJ2-3|13|NA|TRBV29-1
TGCAGCGTTGGTAAGCGGGGCACAGATACGCAGTATTTT
CSVGKRGTDTQYF
>NA|TRBJ2-3|15|NA|TRBV7-9
TGTGCCAGCAGCTTAACAGGGATTAGCACAGATACGCAGTATTTT
CASSLTGISTDTQYF
>NA|TRBJ2-7|15|NA|TRBV5-1
TGCGCCAGCGAGGGTCCGGGACCAGTCGGGTGCGAGCAGTACTTC
CASEGPGPVGCEQYF
>TRBD1|TRBJ2-7|12|NA|TRBV20-1
TGCAGTGCTATACAGGGGGCTGGCGAGCAGTACTTC
CSAIQGAGEQYF
>NA|TRBJ2-1|15|NA|TRBV7-3
TGTGCCAGCAGCACATTCACGGCGGGGTACAATGAGCAGTTCTTC
CASSTFTAGYNEQFF